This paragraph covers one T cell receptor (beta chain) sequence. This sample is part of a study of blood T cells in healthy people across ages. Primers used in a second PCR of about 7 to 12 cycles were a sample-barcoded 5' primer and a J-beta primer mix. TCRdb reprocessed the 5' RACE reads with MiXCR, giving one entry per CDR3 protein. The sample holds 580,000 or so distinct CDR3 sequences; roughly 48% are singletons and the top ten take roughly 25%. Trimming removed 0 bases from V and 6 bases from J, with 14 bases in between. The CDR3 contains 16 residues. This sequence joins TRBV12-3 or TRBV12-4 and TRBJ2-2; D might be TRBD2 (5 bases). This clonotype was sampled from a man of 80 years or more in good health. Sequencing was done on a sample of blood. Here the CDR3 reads CASSLAPGRGAGELFF. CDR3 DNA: TGTGCCAGCAGTTTAGCGCCGGGAAGAGGAGCCGGGGAGCTGTTTTTT.